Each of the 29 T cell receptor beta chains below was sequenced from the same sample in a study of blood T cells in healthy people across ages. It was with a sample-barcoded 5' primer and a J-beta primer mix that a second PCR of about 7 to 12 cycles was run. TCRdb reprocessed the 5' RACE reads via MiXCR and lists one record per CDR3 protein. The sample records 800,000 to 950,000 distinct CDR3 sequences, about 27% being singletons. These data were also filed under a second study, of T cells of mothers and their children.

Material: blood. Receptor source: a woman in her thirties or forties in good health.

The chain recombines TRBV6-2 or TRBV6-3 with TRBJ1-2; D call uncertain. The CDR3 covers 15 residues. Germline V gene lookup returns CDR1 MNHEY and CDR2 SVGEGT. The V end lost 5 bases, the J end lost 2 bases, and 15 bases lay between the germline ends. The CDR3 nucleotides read TGTGCCAGCAGTCAGGCGTTACGCACCAACTATGGCTACACCTTC. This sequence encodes CASSQALRTNYGYTF.

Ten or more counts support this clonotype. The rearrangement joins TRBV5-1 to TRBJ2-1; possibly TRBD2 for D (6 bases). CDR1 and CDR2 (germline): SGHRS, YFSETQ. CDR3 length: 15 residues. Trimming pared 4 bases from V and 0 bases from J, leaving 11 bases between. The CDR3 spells CASSIVADSYNEQFF. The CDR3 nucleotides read TGCGCCAGCAGCATAGTAGCGGACTCCTACAATGAGCAGTTCTTC.

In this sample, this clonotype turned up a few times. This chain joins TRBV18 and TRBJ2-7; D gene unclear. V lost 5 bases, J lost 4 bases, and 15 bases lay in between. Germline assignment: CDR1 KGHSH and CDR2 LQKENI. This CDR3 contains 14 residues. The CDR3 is CASSTRVRSYEQYF. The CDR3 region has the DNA TGTGCCAGCTCAACCAGAGTTCGCAGTTACGAGCAGTACTTC. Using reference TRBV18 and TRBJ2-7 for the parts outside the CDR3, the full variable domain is NAGVMQNPRHLVRRRGQEARLRCSPMKGHSHVYWYRQLPEEGLKFMVYLQKENIIDESGMPKERFSAEFPKEGPSILRIQQVVRGDSAAYFCASSTRVRSYEQYFGPGTRLTVT.

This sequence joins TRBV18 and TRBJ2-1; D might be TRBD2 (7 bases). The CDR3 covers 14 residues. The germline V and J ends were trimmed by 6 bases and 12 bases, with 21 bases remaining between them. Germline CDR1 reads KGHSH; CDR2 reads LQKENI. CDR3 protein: CASSLAGAGYGQFF. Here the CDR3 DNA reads TGTGCCAGCTCCCTGGCGGGGGCGGGGTATGGGCAGTTCTTC. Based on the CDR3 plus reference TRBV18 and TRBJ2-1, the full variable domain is NAGVMQNPRHLVRRRGQEARLRCSPMKGHSHVYWYRQLPEEGLKFMVYLQKENIIDESGMPKERFSAEFPKEGPSILRIQQVVRGDSAAYFCASSLAGAGYGQFFGPGTRLTVL.

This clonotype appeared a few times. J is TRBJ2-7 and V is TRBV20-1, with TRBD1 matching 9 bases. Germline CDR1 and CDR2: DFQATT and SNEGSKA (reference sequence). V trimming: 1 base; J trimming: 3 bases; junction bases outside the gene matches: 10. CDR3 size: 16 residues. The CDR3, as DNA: TGCAGTGCTAGAGTCCCGCCGGGACAGGGTTTCTACGAGCAGTACTTC. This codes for CSARVPPGQGFYEQYF.

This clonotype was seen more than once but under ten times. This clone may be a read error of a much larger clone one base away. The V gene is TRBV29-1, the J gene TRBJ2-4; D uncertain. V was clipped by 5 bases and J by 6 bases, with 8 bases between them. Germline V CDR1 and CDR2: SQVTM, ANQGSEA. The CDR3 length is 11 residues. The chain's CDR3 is CSVWSGNIQYF. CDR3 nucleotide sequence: TGCAGCGTTTGGTCGGGAAACATTCAGTACTTC.

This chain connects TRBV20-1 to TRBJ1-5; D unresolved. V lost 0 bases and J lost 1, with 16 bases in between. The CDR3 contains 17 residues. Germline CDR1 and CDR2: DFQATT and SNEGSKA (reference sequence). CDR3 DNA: TGCAGTGCTAGAGATGTTAGGGCTGAGGTGAGCAATCAGCCCCAGCATTTT. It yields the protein CSARDVRAEVSNQPQHF.

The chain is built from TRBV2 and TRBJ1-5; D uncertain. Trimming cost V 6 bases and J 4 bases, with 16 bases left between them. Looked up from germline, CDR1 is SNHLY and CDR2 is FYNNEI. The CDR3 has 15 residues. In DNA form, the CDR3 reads TGTGCCAGCAGGGGTCTCGGCGGTTCTAATCAGCCCCAGCATTTT. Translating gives CASRGLGGSNQPQHF.

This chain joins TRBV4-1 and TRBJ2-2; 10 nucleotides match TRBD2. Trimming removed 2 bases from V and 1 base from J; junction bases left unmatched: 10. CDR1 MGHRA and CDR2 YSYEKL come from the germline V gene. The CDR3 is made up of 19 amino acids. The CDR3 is CASSQNPLAGIMNTGELFF. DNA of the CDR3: TGCGCCAGCAGCCAAAATCCACTAGCGGGGATAATGAACACCGGGGAGCTGTTTTTT.

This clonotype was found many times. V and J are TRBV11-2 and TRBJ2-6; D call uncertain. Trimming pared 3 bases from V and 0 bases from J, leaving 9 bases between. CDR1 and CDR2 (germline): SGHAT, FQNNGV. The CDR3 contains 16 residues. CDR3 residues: CASSLSRVSGANVLTF. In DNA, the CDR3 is TGTGCCAGCAGCTTGAGTAGGGTCTCTGGGGCCAACGTCCTGACTTTC.

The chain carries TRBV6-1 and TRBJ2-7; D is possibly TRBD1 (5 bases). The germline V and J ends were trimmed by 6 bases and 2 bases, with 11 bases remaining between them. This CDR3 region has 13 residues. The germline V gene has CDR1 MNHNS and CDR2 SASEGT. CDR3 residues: CASSEAGTYEQYF. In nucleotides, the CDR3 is TGTGCCAGCAGCGAGGCAGGGACCTACGAGCAGTACTTC.

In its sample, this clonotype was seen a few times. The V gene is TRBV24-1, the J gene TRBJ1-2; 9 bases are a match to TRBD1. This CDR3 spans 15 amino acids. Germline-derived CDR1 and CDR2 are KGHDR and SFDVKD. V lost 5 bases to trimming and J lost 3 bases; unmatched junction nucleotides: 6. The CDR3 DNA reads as TGTGCCACCAGTGGGGCGGGACAGGGAGACTATGGCTACACCTTC. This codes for CATSGAGQGDYGYTF.

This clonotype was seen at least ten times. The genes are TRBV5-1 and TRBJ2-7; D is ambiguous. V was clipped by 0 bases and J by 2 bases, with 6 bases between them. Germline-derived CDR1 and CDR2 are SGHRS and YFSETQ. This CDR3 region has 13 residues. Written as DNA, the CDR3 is TGCGCCAGCAGCTTGGAAGTTACCTACGAGCAGTACTTC. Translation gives CASSLEVTYEQYF.

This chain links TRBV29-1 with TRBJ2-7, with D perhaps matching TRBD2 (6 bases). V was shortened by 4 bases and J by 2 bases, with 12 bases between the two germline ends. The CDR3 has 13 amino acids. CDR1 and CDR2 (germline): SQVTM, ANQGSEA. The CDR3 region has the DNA TGCAGCGTTGGGGGGGTCGGGACCTACGAGCAGTACTTC. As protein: CSVGGVGTYEQYF.

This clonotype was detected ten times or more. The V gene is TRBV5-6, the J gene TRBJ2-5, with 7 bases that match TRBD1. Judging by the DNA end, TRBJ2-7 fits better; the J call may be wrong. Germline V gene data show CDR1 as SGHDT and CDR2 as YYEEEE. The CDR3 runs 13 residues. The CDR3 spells CASSFGTVDEQYF. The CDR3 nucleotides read TGTGCCAGCAGCTTCGGGACAGTGGACGAGCAGTACTTC.

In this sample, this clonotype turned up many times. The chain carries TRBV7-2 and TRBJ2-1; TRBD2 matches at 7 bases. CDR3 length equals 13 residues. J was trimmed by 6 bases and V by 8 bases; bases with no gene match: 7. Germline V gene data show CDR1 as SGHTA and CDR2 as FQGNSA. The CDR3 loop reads CASARSGVNEQFF. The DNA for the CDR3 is TGTGCCAGCGCAAGGAGCGGGGTCAATGAGCAGTTCTTC.

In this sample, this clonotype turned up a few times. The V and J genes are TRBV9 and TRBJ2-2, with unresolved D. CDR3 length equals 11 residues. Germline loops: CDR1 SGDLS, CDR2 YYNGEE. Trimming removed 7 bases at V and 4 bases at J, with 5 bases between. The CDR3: CASRSTGELFF. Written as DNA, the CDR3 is TGTGCCAGCCGTAGCACCGGGGAGCTGTTTTTT.

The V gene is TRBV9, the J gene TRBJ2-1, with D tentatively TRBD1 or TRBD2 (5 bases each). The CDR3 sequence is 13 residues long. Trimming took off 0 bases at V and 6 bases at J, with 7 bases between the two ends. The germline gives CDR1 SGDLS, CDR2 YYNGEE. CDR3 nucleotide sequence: TGTGCCAGCAGCGTAGGAGGGGCCAATGAGCAGTTCTTC. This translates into CASSVGGANEQFF.

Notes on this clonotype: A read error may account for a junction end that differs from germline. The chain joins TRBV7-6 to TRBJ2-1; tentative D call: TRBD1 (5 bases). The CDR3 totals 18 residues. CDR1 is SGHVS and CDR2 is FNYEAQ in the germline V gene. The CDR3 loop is CASSSRSWGRRSYNGQFF. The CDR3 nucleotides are TGTGCCAGCAGCTCAAGATCCTGGGGCAGGAGATCTTACAATGGGCAGTTCTTC.

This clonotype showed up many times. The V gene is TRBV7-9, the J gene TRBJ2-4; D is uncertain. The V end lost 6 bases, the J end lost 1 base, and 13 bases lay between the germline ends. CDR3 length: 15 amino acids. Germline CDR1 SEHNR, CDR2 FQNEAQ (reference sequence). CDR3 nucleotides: TGTGCCAGCAGTTCGACACTTTCTGCCAAAAACATTCAGTACTTC. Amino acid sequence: CASSSTLSAKNIQYF.

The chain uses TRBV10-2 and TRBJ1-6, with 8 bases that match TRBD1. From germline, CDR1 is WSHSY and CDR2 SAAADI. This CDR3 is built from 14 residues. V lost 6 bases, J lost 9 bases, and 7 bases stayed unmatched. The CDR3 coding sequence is TGCGCCAGCAGCTCGACAGGGGAAGGTTCACCCCTCCACTTT. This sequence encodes CASSSTGEGSPLHF.

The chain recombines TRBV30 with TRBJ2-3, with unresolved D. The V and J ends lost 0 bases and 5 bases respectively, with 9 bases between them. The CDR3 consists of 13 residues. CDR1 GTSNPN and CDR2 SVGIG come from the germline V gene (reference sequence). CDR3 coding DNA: TGTGCCTGGAGTGTGGGCAGGAGAGATACGCAGTATTTT. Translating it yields CAWSVGRRDTQYF.

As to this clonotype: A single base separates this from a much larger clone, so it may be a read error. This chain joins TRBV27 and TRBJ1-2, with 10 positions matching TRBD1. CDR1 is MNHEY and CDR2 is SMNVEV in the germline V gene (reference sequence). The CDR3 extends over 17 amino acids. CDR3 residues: CASRQVLRDRGSYGCTF. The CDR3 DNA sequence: TGTGCCAGCAGGCAGGTCCTGCGGGACAGGGGTTCGTATGGCTGCACCTTC.

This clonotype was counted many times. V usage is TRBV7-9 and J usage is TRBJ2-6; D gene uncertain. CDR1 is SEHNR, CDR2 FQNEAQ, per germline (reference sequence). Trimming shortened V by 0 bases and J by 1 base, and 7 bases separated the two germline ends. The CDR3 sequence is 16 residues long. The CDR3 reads CASSLAPASGANVLTF. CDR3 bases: TGTGCCAGCAGCTTAGCACCGGCTTCTGGGGCCAACGTCCTGACTTTC.

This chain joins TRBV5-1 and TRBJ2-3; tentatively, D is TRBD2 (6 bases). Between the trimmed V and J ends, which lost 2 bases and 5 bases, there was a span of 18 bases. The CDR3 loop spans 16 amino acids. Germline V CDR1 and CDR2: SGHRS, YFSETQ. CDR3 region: CASSLVLAGIVDTQYF. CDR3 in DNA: TGCGCCAGCAGCTTAGTACTCGCGGGGATTGTAGATACGCAGTATTTT.

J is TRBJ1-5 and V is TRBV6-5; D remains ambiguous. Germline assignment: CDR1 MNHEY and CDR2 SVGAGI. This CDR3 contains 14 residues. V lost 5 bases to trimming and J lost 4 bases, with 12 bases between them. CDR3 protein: CASSPVVQNQPQHF. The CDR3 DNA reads TGTGCCAGCAGTCCCGTGGTACAGAATCAGCCCCAGCATTTT.

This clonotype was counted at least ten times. CDR3 coding DNA: TGTGCCAGCAGCGGACAGGGAAGCTATGGCTACACCTTC. Its translation: CASSGQGSYGYTF. The chain combines TRBV5-5 with TRBJ1-2; TRBD1 aligns across 8 bases. The CDR3 runs 13 residues. Trimming cost V 4 bases and J 4 bases; bases outside gene matches: 3. Germline V CDR1 and CDR2: SGHKS, YYEKEE (reference sequence).

The CDR3 nucleotides are TGTGCCACCCGCCTAGGGCAGTTCTTC. This encodes CATRLGQFF. The chain combines TRBV27 with TRBJ2-1; D gene ambiguous. Trimming took 10 bases from V and 12 from J, leaving 10 bases between them. This CDR3 spans 9 amino acids. Germline-derived CDR1 and CDR2 are MNHEY and SMNVEV (reference sequence).

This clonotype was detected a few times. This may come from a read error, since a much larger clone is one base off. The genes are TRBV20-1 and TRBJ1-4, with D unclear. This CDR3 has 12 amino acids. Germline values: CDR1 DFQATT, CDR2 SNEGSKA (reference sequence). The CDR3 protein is CSAIGDRENLFF. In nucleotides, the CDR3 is TGCAGTGCTATCGGGGATCGCGAAAACCTGTTTTTT.